The sequence of this T cell receptor (beta chain) was determined in a study of shared clonotypes between healthy human individuals. On the study more broadly: Ranging from 18 to 49 in age, donors were a couple of women and a few men. Study results and caveats: Compared with clonotypes that all four donors shared, non-shared clonotypes had lower generation probabilities. Memory subsets generally showed smaller estimated richness than naive subsets did.

Only in-frame clones appear in the TCRdb table, and some are missing; sequencing was by immunoSEQ multiplex PCR. Here the sample spans millions of clones, about 92% being singletons. Comment on this clone: The antigen remains undetermined.

The germline V gene has CDR1 ENHRY and CDR2 SYGVKD. With 4 bases clipped from V and 5 bases from J, the junction kept 7 bases outside the gene matches. The CDR3 runs 15 residues. CD45RO-negative, CCR7-positively selected cells formed the naive CD8 fraction, excluding terminally differentiated effector memory CD45RA+ cells. This chain uses TRBV10-3 with TRBJ1-2, with 10 bases fitting TRBD1. This clonotype was sampled from a man between 18 and 35 years old in good health. Some clones in this sample may be carry-over from other donors' samples. The sequenced sample was naive CD8+ T cells from PBMCs. CDR3 nucleotide sequence: TGTGCCATCAGTGGGACAGGGGGTTTAGAATATGGCTACACCTTC. Its protein product is CAISGTGGLEYGYTF.